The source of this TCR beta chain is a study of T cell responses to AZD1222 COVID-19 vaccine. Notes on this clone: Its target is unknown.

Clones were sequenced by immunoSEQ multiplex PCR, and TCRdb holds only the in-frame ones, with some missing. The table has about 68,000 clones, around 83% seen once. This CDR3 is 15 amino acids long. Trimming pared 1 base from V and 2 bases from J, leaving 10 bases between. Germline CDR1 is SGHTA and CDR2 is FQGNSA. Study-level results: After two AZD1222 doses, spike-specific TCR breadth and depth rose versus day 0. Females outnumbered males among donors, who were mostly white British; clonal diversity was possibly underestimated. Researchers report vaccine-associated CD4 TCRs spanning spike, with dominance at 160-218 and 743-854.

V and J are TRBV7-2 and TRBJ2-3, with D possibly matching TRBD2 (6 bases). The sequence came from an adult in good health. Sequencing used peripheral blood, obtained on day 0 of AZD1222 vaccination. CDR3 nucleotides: TGTGCCAGCAGCTTAGACGGCGGGGTCACAGATACGCAGTATTTT. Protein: CASSLDGGVTDTQYF.